This passage covers 5 T cell receptor beta chains from one sample sequenced in a study of PD-1 blockade in classical Hodgkin lymphoma. The assay was immunoSEQ multiplex PCR, and TCRdb's table has in-frame clones only and misses some. The repertoire holds roughly 22,000 clones, more than 60% seen once, with around 6% in the top ten. Every patient had relapsed following autologous stem cell transplantation, and cohorts differed in brentuximab vedotin exposure. The starting material was peripheral blood mononuclear cells (PBMCs), obtained at baseline. Receptors were obtained from a human donor with classical Hodgkin lymphoma.

This clone came up a few times. The chain links TRBV28 to TRBJ2-7; tentative D call: TRBD2 (6 bases). CDR3 length: 14 amino acids. In germline, CDR1 is MDHEN, CDR2 SYDVKM. Deletions cut 5 bases from V and 2 bases from J, with 13 bases between. The CDR3 coding sequence is TGTGCCAGCAGTACGGGGGATACTACCTACGAGCAGTACTTC. Protein sequence: CASSTGDTTYEQYF.

This chain uses TRBV10-3 with TRBJ1-6; D is unclear. The V end lost 10 bases, the J end lost 7 bases, and 14 bases lay between the germline ends. The CDR3 loop spans 13 amino acids. Germline V CDR1 and CDR2: ENHRY, SYGVKD. The CDR3 DNA is TGTGCCACCCAGCTCCAAGGGAATTCACCCCTCCACTTT. Translated: CATQLQGNSPLHF.

The chain joins TRBV6-5 to TRBJ2-7, with 8 bases aligning to TRBD1. Germline V gene sequence: CDR1 MNHEY, CDR2 SVGAGI. The V segment lost 5 bases and the J segment 6 bases; nucleotides outside the gene matches: 6. This CDR3 is built from 13 residues. The CDR3, as DNA: TGTGCCAGCAGTACAGACAGGGGTAGCGAGCAGTACTTC. Protein: CASSTDRGSEQYF.

Points on this clone: The same CDR3 can be traced to other DNA sequences in this sample. This chain connects TRBV18 to TRBJ1-5; D is unclear. The germline V gene encodes CDR1 KGHSH and CDR2 LQKENI. The CDR3 extends over 13 amino acids. The V and J ends lost 3 bases and 4 bases respectively, with 7 bases between them. The CDR3 nucleotides are TGTGCCAGCTCACCCGGTTCAAATCAGCCCCAGCATTTT. Its translation: CASSPGSNQPQHF.

Only one count was recorded for this clone. The chain has TRBV18 and TRBJ1-2; TRBD1 might be the D (5 bases). This CDR3 comprises 13 residues. The germline V gene encodes CDR1 KGHSH and CDR2 LQKENI. V lost 4 bases, J lost 3 bases, and 9 bases lay in between. CDR3 loop: CASSQGHDYGYTF. The CDR3 region has the DNA TGTGCCAGCTCACAGGGGCATGACTATGGCTACACCTTC.